Below, 21 T cell receptor beta chains from the same sample are listed, as sequenced in a study of blood T cell repertoires in COVID-19. Profiling relied on immunoSEQ multiplex PCR, and the TCRdb table lists in-frame clones only, not all of them. The sample carries over 250,000 clones, roughly 90% recorded once. Sequencing was done on a sample of PBMCs or T cells enriched from blood (not recorded which). Every receptor here comes from a man in his 60s who had recovered from COVID-19.

The chain uses TRBV5-1 and TRBJ2-1; no clear D gene. Germline CDR1 reads SGHRS; CDR2 reads YFSETQ. Trimming stripped 2 bases from V and 0 bases from J, with 9 bases between. This CDR3 is built from 15 residues. The CDR3 DNA reads as TGCGCCAGCAGCTTAGAGTGGGCCTCCTACAATGAGCAGTTCTTC. It encodes CASSLEWASYNEQFF.

This rearrangement joins TRBV5-1 to TRBJ2-1; 8 bases match TRBD2. In germline, CDR1 is SGHRS, CDR2 YFSETQ. V trimming: 0 bases; J trimming: 6 bases; junction bases outside the gene matches: 8. The CDR3 is 16 amino acids. CDR3 sequence reads: CASSLARGGGGNEQFF. CDR3 nucleotides: TGCGCCAGCAGCTTGGCTCGGGGGGGCGGGGGCAATGAGCAGTTCTTC.

The V gene is TRBV6-2 or TRBV6-3, the J gene TRBJ1-2; D not resolved. The CDR3 contains 15 residues. Germline lookup yields CDR1 MNHEY and CDR2 SVGEGT. The V end lost 4 bases, the J end lost 3 bases, and 15 bases lay between the germline ends. CDR3 residues: CASSSPRFFDYGYTF. CDR3 sequence (DNA): TGTGCCAGCAGTTCTCCCCGGTTTTTCGACTATGGCTACACCTTC.

A single count supports this clone. V and J are TRBV5-1 and TRBJ1-5, with TRBD1 as a possible D gene (5 bases). V was clipped by 2 bases and J by 3 bases, with 12 bases between them. The CDR3 covers 15 residues. Germline V gene data show CDR1 as SGHRS and CDR2 as YFSETQ. In nucleotides, the CDR3 is TGCGCCAGCAGCTTATCTGGGGCCCTCAATCAGCCCCAGCATTTT. Amino acid sequence: CASSLSGALNQPQHF.

The V call is TRBV5-1, the J call TRBJ2-2; TRBD2 matches at 14 bases. The germline gives CDR1 SGHRS, CDR2 YFSETQ. The ends lost 4 bases at V and 6 bases at J; junction bases unmatched: 8. CDR3 size: 17 residues. The CDR3 protein is CASSKGLAGAGAGELFF. The CDR3 DNA sequence: TGCGCCAGCAGCAAGGGACTAGCGGGAGCAGGAGCCGGGGAGCTGTTTTTT.

The rearrangement joins TRBV7-2 to TRBJ2-6; weak D call: TRBD2 (8 bases). The ends were cut back, 0 bases at V and 2 bases at J, with 17 bases in the middle. Looked up from germline, CDR1 is SGHTA and CDR2 is FQGNSA. This CDR3 comprises 19 residues. CDR3 protein: CASSLASGGGITGANVLTF. The CDR3 DNA reads TGTGCCAGCAGCTTAGCTTCGGGAGGGGGCATCACTGGGGCCAACGTCCTGACTTTC.

Written as DNA, the CDR3 is TGTGCCAGCAGAACAGGGGTAGATACGCAGTATTTT. Translating gives CASRTGVDTQYF. V gene TRBV2 combines with J gene TRBJ2-3; 7 nucleotides match TRBD1. The germline gives CDR1 SNHLY, CDR2 FYNNEI. Germline trimming cut 6 bases from V and 5 bases from J; bases unmatched to any gene: 2. There are 12 residues in the CDR3.

This clone was detected only once. The V call is TRBV5-8, the J call TRBJ2-1; 11 nucleotides line up with TRBD2. The V gene end was trimmed by 3 bases and the J gene end by 4 bases; junction bases not matched to a gene: 3. The germline V gene has CDR1 SGHTS and CDR2 YDEGEE. There are 15 residues in the CDR3. CDR3 bases: TGTGCCAGCAGCTCTGGACTAGCGGGTTACAATGAGCAGTTCTTC. This translates into CASSSGLAGYNEQFF.

The chain combines TRBV6-2 or TRBV6-3 with TRBJ1-6, with D tentatively TRBD1 (5 bases). The germline V and J ends were trimmed by 2 bases and 10 bases, with 12 bases remaining between them. In germline, CDR1 is MNHEY, CDR2 SVGEGT. The CDR3 extends over 14 amino acids. The CDR3 region has the DNA TGTGCCAGCAGTTACGGGGCCATTTGGTCACCCCTCCACTTT. This codes for CASSYGAIWSPLHF.

The J gene is TRBJ1-1, the V gene TRBV9; D is unclear. Germline V gene lookup returns CDR1 SGDLS and CDR2 YYNGEE. This CDR3 spans 14 amino acids. Between the trimmed V and J ends, which lost 2 bases and 1 base, there was a span of 9 bases. The CDR3 loop reads CASSVGPQNTEAFF. The CDR3 nucleotides read TGTGCCAGCAGCGTTGGCCCACAGAACACTGAAGCTTTCTTT.

The rearrangement joins TRBV5-1 to TRBJ1-1, with D unclear. The V and J ends lost 7 bases and 0 bases respectively, with 7 bases between them. The CDR3 length is 12 residues. From germline, CDR1 is SGHRS and CDR2 YFSETQ. The CDR3 coding sequence is TGCGCCAGCGGGGAGGTGAACACTGAAGCTTTCTTT. Translation: CASGEVNTEAFF.

The chain combines TRBV11-2 with TRBJ1-1, with 8 bases that match TRBD1. CDR3 length: 14 residues. V lost 6 bases to trimming and J lost 8 bases; unmatched junction nucleotides: 11. Per the germline V gene, CDR1 is SGHAT and CDR2 is FQNNGV. In DNA, the CDR3 is TGTGCCAGCAGGATGACAGGGGTCTTAAACGAAGCTTTCTTT. Protein product: CASRMTGVLNEAFF.

The V and J genes are TRBV3-1 (or the pseudogene TRBV3-2) and TRBJ1-5; 8 nucleotides align to TRBD1. The CDR3 consists of 16 residues. Trimming removed 1 base from V and 2 bases from J; junction bases left unmatched: 4. The germline CDR1 and CDR2 sequences are LGHDT and YNNKEL (reference sequence). The CDR3 loop is CASSQGTGGGNQPQHF. The CDR3 DNA is TGTGCCAGCAGCCAAGGAACAGGGGGAGGCAATCAGCCCCAGCATTTT.

The rearrangement uses TRBV11-3 and TRBJ1-1, with 8 nucleotides matching TRBD1. Unmatched junction bases numbered 6, after V lost 4 bases and J lost 2 bases. In germline, CDR1 is SGHNT, CDR2 YENEEA. The CDR3 contains 15 residues. CDR3 DNA: TGTGCCAGCAGCTCATACGGACAGGGTAACACTGAAGCTTTCTTT. It codes for CASSSYGQGNTEAFF.

The V and J genes are TRBV5-4 and TRBJ2-7; 8 bases fit TRBD2. The junction had 4 bases not matched to a gene; V was cut back by 3 bases and J by 2 bases. CDR1 is SGHNT and CDR2 is YYREEE in the germline V gene (reference sequence). The CDR3 consists of 14 residues. The DNA for the CDR3 is TGTGCCAGCAGCTACTATAGCGGGACCTACGAGCAGTACTTC. As protein: CASSYYSGTYEQYF.

The rearrangement joins TRBV11-2 to TRBJ1-2; D remains ambiguous. The germline CDR1 and CDR2 sequences are SGHAT and FQNNGV. CDR3 length: 13 amino acids. The V and J ends lost 2 bases and 6 bases respectively, with 10 bases between them. The CDR3 loop reads CASSLTGLDGYTF. CDR3 nucleotide sequence: TGTGCCAGCAGCTTAACCGGGTTGGATGGCTACACCTTC. Complete variable domain (other parts from reference TRBV11-2 and TRBJ1-2): EAGVAQSPRYKIIEKRQSVAFWCNPISGHATLYWYQQILGQGPKLLIQFQNNGVVDDSQLPKDRFSAERLKGVDSTLKIQPAKLEDSAVYLCASSLTGLDGYTFGSGTRLTVV.

This clone has only a few counts. The chain links TRBV5-1 to TRBJ2-7; 9 nucleotides align to TRBD1. CDR1 and CDR2 from the germline V gene are SGHRS and YFSETQ. V was pared by 5 bases and J by 3 bases, with 9 bases of the junction left unmatched. This CDR3 is 15 amino acids long. The CDR3 spells CASSSPGTGIYEQYF. The CDR3 coding sequence is TGCGCCAGCAGTTCTCCGGGGACAGGGATCTACGAGCAGTACTTC.

This rearrangement joins TRBV7-2 to TRBJ2-7; 8 nucleotides agree with TRBD2. Unmatched junction bases numbered 13, after V lost 3 bases and J lost 3 bases. CDR1 SGHTA and CDR2 FQGNSA come from the germline V gene. The CDR3 spans 17 residues. CDR3 region: CASSFVGTPGGGYEQYF. The CDR3 coding sequence is TGTGCCAGCAGCTTCGTCGGCACCCCGGGGGGGGGCTACGAGCAGTACTTC.

This chain connects TRBV11-1 to TRBJ2-1; D gene uncertain. The CDR3 is 16 residues long. Trimming took 3 bases from V and 3 from J, leaving 15 bases between them. Per germline, CDR1 SGHAT and CDR2 FQDESV (reference sequence). This CDR3 is CASSFGSSDLYNEQFF. The CDR3 bases are TGTGCCAGCAGCTTTGGGTCAAGCGACCTCTACAATGAGCAGTTCTTC.

The CDR3 loop is CASSVGQKNTEAFF. CDR3 coding DNA: TGTGCCAGCAGCGTAGGACAGAAGAACACTGAAGCTTTCTTT. The rearrangement uses TRBV9 and TRBJ1-1; TRBD1 is a possible D gene (5 bases). The ends were cut back, 0 bases at V and 1 base at J, with 7 bases in the middle. The germline V gene has CDR1 SGDLS and CDR2 YYNGEE. The CDR3 is 14 amino acids. Variable domain in full (rest from reference TRBV9 and TRBJ1-1): DSGVTQTPKHLITATGQRVTLRCSPRSGDLSVYWYQQSLDQGLQFLIQYYNGEERAKGNILERFSAQQFPDLHSELNLSSLELGDSALYFCASSVGQKNTEAFFGQGTRLTVV.

The chain uses TRBV29-1 and TRBJ2-1; D gene uncertain. Germline V CDR1 and CDR2: SQVTM, ANQGSEA. The V gene lost 7 bases and the J gene lost 9 bases, with 22 bases spanning the gap. The CDR3 is 14 residues long. CDR3 sequence: CSARAPLTLGEQFF. Written as DNA, the CDR3 is TGCAGCGCCCGCGCTCCGCTAACGCTCGGTGAGCAGTTCTTC.